A single sample is the source of the 31 T cell receptor beta chains below, sequenced in a study of T cell responses to AZD1222 COVID-19 vaccine. Here immunoSEQ multiplex PCR was the method, and the copy in TCRdb shows in-frame clones only, minus some. The sample holds some 140,000 clones, 85% to 95% seen once. Sequenced material: peripheral blood, taken 28 days after the second AZD1222 dose. All receptors come from an adult who received the AZD1222 COVID-19 vaccine.

The rearrangement joins TRBV6-5 to TRBJ1-1; D uncertain. CDR3 length: 13 amino acids. V was trimmed by 4 bases and J by 1 base, leaving 7 bases between them. Germline loops: CDR1 MNHEY, CDR2 SVGAGI. The CDR3 sequence: CASSFNRNTEAFF. CDR3 in DNA: TGTGCCAGCAGTTTCAACAGGAACACTGAAGCTTTCTTT.

This chain uses TRBV30 with TRBJ1-5; no definite D call. CDR1 is GTSNPN and CDR2 is SVGIG in the germline V gene (reference sequence). The CDR3 length is 12 residues. Trimming pared 4 bases from V and 3 bases from J, leaving 7 bases between. CDR3 in DNA: TGTGCCTGGAACAACGACAATCAGCCCCAGCATTTT. Translated: CAWNNDNQPQHF.

The chain joins TRBV7-3 to TRBJ1-1; 9 bases line up with TRBD1. The V gene's germline CDR1 is SGHTA and CDR2 FQGTGA. The CDR3 spans 15 residues. The ends lost 4 bases at V and 2 bases at J; junction bases unmatched: 5. The CDR3, as DNA: TGTGCCAGCAGCTACAACAGGGGGCCAAACACTGAAGCTTTCTTT. Its protein product is CASSYNRGPNTEAFF.

This rearrangement joins TRBV15 to TRBJ1-1; D gene uncertain. Germline values: CDR1 LNHNV, CDR2 YYDKDF (reference sequence). The CDR3 is 11 amino acids. The V end was cut by 9 bases, the J end by 8 bases, with 13 bases between. In DNA form, the CDR3 reads TGTGCCACAACCCACGGATTCGAAGCTTTCTTT. It codes for CATTHGFEAFF.

The chain uses TRBV2 and TRBJ1-2, with TRBD1 identical over 8 bases. V shed 6 bases and J 8 bases; nucleotides not matched to a gene: 8. The germline V gene encodes CDR1 SNHLY and CDR2 FYNNEI. The CDR3 length is 13 residues. The CDR3 region is CASSGTGPWGYTF. As DNA, the CDR3 is TGTGCCAGCAGCGGGACAGGCCCCTGGGGCTACACCTTC. The variable domain in full, with the rest retrieved from reference TRBV2 and TRBJ1-2, is EPEVTQTPSHQVTQMGQEVILRCVPISNHLYFYWYRQILGQKVEFLVSFYNNEISEKSEIFDDQFSVERPDGSNFTLKIRSTKLEDSAMYFCASSGTGPWGYTFGSGTRLTVV.

The count of this clone is one. The J gene is TRBJ1-1, the V gene TRBV12-5, with 10 bases lining up with TRBD1. This CDR3 is 17 amino acids long. The V gene end was trimmed by 4 bases and the J gene end by 1 base; junction bases not matched to a gene: 9. Per the germline V gene, CDR1 is LGHNT and CDR2 is FRNRAP. CDR3 in amino acids: CASGSNLRQGANTEAFF. The CDR3 nucleotides are TGTGCTAGTGGTTCTAACTTAAGACAGGGGGCGAACACTGAAGCTTTCTTT.

With regard to this clone: Other DNA sequences from this sample encode an identical CDR3 as well. The chain is built from TRBV7-2 and TRBJ1-5; no clear D. Germline lookup yields CDR1 SGHTA and CDR2 FQGNSA. This CDR3 is 13 amino acids long. V was pared by 1 base and J by 3 bases, with 4 bases between. CDR3: CASSLGYNQPQHF. CDR3 coding DNA: TGTGCCAGCAGCTTAGGGTACAATCAGCCCCAGCATTTT.

Points on this clone: This sample also contains other DNA sequences that code for the same CDR3. The V gene is TRBV7-9, the J gene TRBJ2-6; D unclear. CDR1 and CDR2 from the germline V gene are SEHNR and FQNEAQ (reference sequence). V lost 7 bases, J lost 0 bases, and 4 bases lay in between. The CDR3 spans 13 residues. The CDR3 here is CASTLSGANVLTF. The CDR3 DNA sequence: TGTGCCAGCACCCTCTCTGGGGCCAACGTCCTGACTTTC.

This rearrangement joins TRBV30 to TRBJ2-5, with TRBD2 matching over 14 bases. Unmatched junction bases numbered 6, after V lost 4 bases and J lost 2 bases. CDR3 size: 16 residues. Germline CDR1 GTSNPN, CDR2 SVGIG (reference sequence). Here the CDR3 DNA reads TGTGCCTGGACCCCGGGACTAGCGGGGGCTCAAGAGACCCAGTACTTC. It yields the protein CAWTPGLAGAQETQYF.

J is TRBJ1-2 and V is TRBV7-8, with 7 bases that match TRBD1. The V segment lost 1 base and the J segment 1 base; nucleotides outside the gene matches: 6. The CDR3 is 16 residues long. The germline gives CDR1 SGHVS, CDR2 FQNEAQ. This chain's CDR3 is CASSLVRQGVNYGYTF. CDR3 in DNA: TGTGCCAGCAGCTTAGTTCGCCAGGGGGTTAACTATGGCTACACCTTC.

In DNA, the CDR3 is TGTGCCAGCACCCCTCTAGCGGGGGCCTACAATGAGCAGTTCTTC. It codes for CASTPLAGAYNEQFF. This sequence joins TRBV6-2 or TRBV6-3 and TRBJ2-1; 10 bases are a match to TRBD2. Germline V gene data show CDR1 as MNHEY and CDR2 as SVGEGT. Trimming at V came to 7 bases and at J to 2 bases, leaving 5 bases not matched to a gene. The CDR3 runs 15 residues.

The chain carries TRBV6-5 and TRBJ2-7, with a weak D call TRBD2 (5 bases). V was pared by 2 bases and J by 8 bases, with 7 bases between. The V gene's germline CDR1 is MNHEY and CDR2 SVGAGI. This CDR3 has 11 residues. The DNA of the CDR3 is TGTGCCAGCAGTTACGGGGAGAAGCAGTACTTC. Its translation: CASSYGEKQYF.

V and J are TRBV7-9 and TRBJ1-3; maybe TRBD1 (6 bases). The CDR3 extends over 15 amino acids. Trimming took 5 bases from V and 0 from J, leaving 11 bases between them. CDR1 and CDR2 from the germline V gene are SEHNR and FQNEAQ (reference sequence). The CDR3: CASSPTGTSGNTIYF. In DNA form, the CDR3 reads TGTGCCAGCAGCCCCACAGGGACCTCTGGAAACACCATATATTTT.

The rearrangement joins TRBV3-1 (or the pseudogene TRBV3-2) to TRBJ1-4, with TRBD1 identical over 9 bases. This CDR3 is 18 amino acids long. CDR1 is LGHDT and CDR2 is YNNKEL in the germline V gene (reference sequence). V shed 7 bases and J 2 bases; nucleotides not matched to a gene: 14. The CDR3 spells CASIPPGQGDGTNEKLFF. The CDR3 DNA follows: TGTGCCAGCATCCCCCCGGGACAGGGTGATGGGACTAATGAAAAACTGTTTTTT.

This clone showed up many times. V is TRBV4-1 and J is TRBJ2-7; D gene uncertain. Germline values: CDR1 MGHRA, CDR2 YSYEKL. The CDR3 has 15 residues. V lost 1 base to trimming and J lost 2 bases, with 12 bases between them. CDR3: CASSQVTLSPYEQYF. The CDR3, as DNA: TGCGCCAGCAGCCAAGTGACACTTTCTCCCTACGAGCAGTACTTC.

This rearrangement joins TRBV7-2 to TRBJ2-3; D not certain. Germline V lookup: CDR1 SGHTA, CDR2 FQGNSA. V lost 4 bases and J lost 2, with 16 bases in between. The CDR3 is made up of 16 amino acids. The CDR3 loop reads CASSSRGRMTTDTQYF. CDR3 DNA sequence: TGTGCCAGCAGCTCACGAGGACGGATGACCACAGATACGCAGTATTTT.

The V call is TRBV7-2, the J call TRBJ2-7; D ambiguous. The CDR3 length is 12 residues. Trimming took off 5 bases at V and 5 bases at J, with 10 bases between the two ends. Germline V gene sequence: CDR1 SGHTA, CDR2 FQGNSA. The CDR3 coding sequence is TGTGCCAGCAGCCCGAACCTTCACGAGCAGTACTTC. Its translation is CASSPNLHEQYF.

J is TRBJ1-4 and V is TRBV30; D gene ambiguous. Germline V gives CDR1 GTSNPN, CDR2 SVGIG (reference sequence). The CDR3 has 17 residues. V was cut by 1 base and J by 0 bases, with 15 bases left in between. CDR3 sequence reads: CAWSDPGRPATNEKLFF. The DNA of the CDR3 is TGTGCCTGGAGTGACCCGGGGAGGCCCGCAACTAATGAAAAACTGTTTTTT.

The chain joins TRBV25-1 to TRBJ2-3, with D possibly matching TRBD1 (5 bases). Per germline, CDR1 MGHDK and CDR2 SYGVNS. This CDR3 is built from 13 residues. V was cut by 6 bases and J by 0 bases, with 7 bases left in between. The CDR3, as DNA: TGTGCCAGCAGGACAGCTAGCACAGATACGCAGTATTTT. It yields the protein CASRTASTDTQYF. Drawing the rest from reference TRBV25-1 and TRBJ2-3, the complete variable domain is EADIYQTPRYLVIGTGKKITLECSQTMGHDKMYWYQQDPGMELHLIHYSYGVNSTEKGDLSSESTVSRIRTEHFPLTLESARPSHTSQYLCASRTASTDTQYFGPGTRLTVL.

V is TRBV24-1 and J is TRBJ2-5, with a weak D call TRBD2 (6 bases). Between the trimmed V and J ends, which lost 4 bases and 5 bases, there was a span of 10 bases. This CDR3 is 13 amino acids long. Per germline, CDR1 KGHDR and CDR2 SFDVKD. The CDR3 region is CATSDQLAETQYF. The DNA of the CDR3 is TGTGCCACCAGTGACCAACTAGCCGAGACCCAGTACTTC.

The table lists this clone with a count of one. The chain links TRBV3-1 (or the pseudogene TRBV3-2) to TRBJ2-1; tentative D call: TRBD2 (6 bases). The CDR3 has 15 amino acids. V was shortened by 2 bases and J by 7 bases, with 15 bases between the two germline ends. CDR1 is LGHDT and CDR2 is YNNKEL in the germline V gene (reference sequence). The CDR3: CASSQRRGPGNEQFF. The DNA for the CDR3 is TGTGCCAGCAGCCAACGGCGGGGACCCGGGAATGAGCAGTTCTTC.

This sequence joins TRBV30 and TRBJ1-1; D is ambiguous. The CDR3 contains 12 residues. Germline CDR1 reads GTSNPN; CDR2 reads SVGIG (reference sequence). V was trimmed by 2 bases and J by 1 base, leaving 5 bases between them. The CDR3 sequence is CAWSPGNTEAFF. In DNA, the CDR3 is TGTGCCTGGAGTCCAGGGAACACTGAAGCTTTCTTT.

The rearrangement joins TRBV6-5 to TRBJ1-6; D ambiguous. CDR1 is MNHEY, CDR2 SVGAGI, per germline. Trimming removed 2 bases from V and 7 bases from J, with 12 bases in between. The CDR3 contains 15 residues. The CDR3 DNA follows: TGTGCCAGCAGTTACCACGGGGTCACCAATTCACCCCTCCACTTT. Amino acids: CASSYHGVTNSPLHF.

This clone appeared once. The rearrangement uses TRBV19 and TRBJ2-2, with no clear D. The CDR3 has 13 residues. Trimming cost V 5 bases and J 6 bases, with 10 bases left between them. Looked up from germline, CDR1 is LNHDA and CDR2 is SQIVND (reference sequence). The CDR3: CASSVSWPGELFF. CDR3 in DNA: TGTGCCAGTAGTGTGTCGTGGCCCGGGGAGCTGTTTTTT.

The chain recombines TRBV6-6 with TRBJ1-1; D not certain. V was trimmed by 2 bases and J by 5 bases, leaving 18 bases between them. Germline CDR1 is MNHNY and CDR2 is SVGAGI (reference sequence). The CDR3 is made up of 16 amino acids. The CDR3 DNA reads TGTGCCAGCAGTTACCTCGAGACACGGTTGATGACTGAAGCTTTCTTT. It is translated as CASSYLETRLMTEAFF.

The chain couples TRBV18 to TRBJ1-5, with D unclear. Looked up from germline, CDR1 is KGHSH and CDR2 is LQKENI. The length of the CDR3 is 14 residues. V was trimmed by 2 bases and J by 0 bases, leaving 5 bases between them. The CDR3 sequence: CASSPGFSNQPQHF. The DNA of the CDR3 is TGTGCCAGCTCACCAGGGTTTAGCAATCAGCCCCAGCATTTT.

The chain employs TRBV7-2 and TRBJ1-1; D is perhaps TRBD1 (5 bases). Germline V CDR1 and CDR2: SGHTA, FQGNSA. Trimming removed 6 bases at V and 4 bases at J, with 9 bases between. The CDR3 runs to 12 residues. The DNA of the CDR3 is TGTGCCAGCAGACGTGGGGGCACTGAAGCTTTCTTT. The encoded protein is CASRRGGTEAFF.

The chain carries TRBV15 and TRBJ1-6; weak D call: TRBD1 (6 bases). The CDR3 has 15 residues. V was shortened by 6 bases and J by 2 bases, with 11 bases between the two germline ends. The germline CDR1 and CDR2 sequences are LNHNV and YYDKDF (reference sequence). CDR3 residues: CATSFRGTYNSPLHF. The DNA for the CDR3 is TGTGCCACCAGTTTCAGGGGAACCTATAATTCACCCCTCCACTTT.

This clone was counted a single time. The DNA of the CDR3 is TGTGCCAGCAGCCGGCTAGACACCGGGGAGCTGTTTTTT. Amino acid sequence: CASSRLDTGELFF. This chain uses TRBV6-5 with TRBJ2-2; no clear D gene. Per germline, CDR1 MNHEY and CDR2 SVGAGI. The V and J ends lost 6 bases and 3 bases respectively, with 8 bases between them. The CDR3 consists of 13 residues.

V and J are TRBV9 and TRBJ1-1; a weak D match, TRBD1 (5 bases). V lost 0 bases and J 1 base, leaving 10 bases between the germline ends. The length of the CDR3 is 15 residues. Germline CDR1 SGDLS, CDR2 YYNGEE. CDR3: CASSVGQIPNTEAFF. The CDR3 region has the DNA TGTGCCAGCAGCGTAGGACAGATTCCGAACACTGAAGCTTTCTTT.

This sequence joins TRBV10-3 and TRBJ1-5, with TRBD1 matching over 7 bases. Unmatched junction bases numbered 3, after V lost 7 bases and J lost 3 bases. Germline V gene data show CDR1 as ENHRY and CDR2 as SYGVKD. This CDR3 spans 13 amino acids. The CDR3 nucleotides read TGTGCCATCAAAGGGACAGACAATCAGCCCCAGCATTTT. Amino acids: CAIKGTDNQPQHF.